What follows is one T cell receptor beta chain and its context. The sample belongs to a study of cytomegalovirus exposure and HLA in healthy donors. Primers: 60 Vbeta forward and 13 Jbeta reverse. Assay used: immunoSEQ multiplex PCR; TCRdb lists only in-frame clones, some missing. The profile shows 95,000 to 100,000 clones, around three quarters of them singletons. Sequences were obtained from PBMCs. This clonotype was obtained from a human donor in good health.

Here the CDR3 reads CASSPRASGSGEQFF. The CDR3 DNA is TGTGCCAGCAGCCCTCGGGCTAGCGGGAGCGGTGAGCAGTTCTTC. The rearrangement uses TRBV27 and TRBJ2-1; 10 nucleotides match TRBD2. The CDR3 is 15 residues long. Germline values: CDR1 MNHEY, CDR2 SMNVEV (reference sequence). Trimming at V came to 6 bases and at J to 9 bases, leaving 11 bases not matched to a gene.